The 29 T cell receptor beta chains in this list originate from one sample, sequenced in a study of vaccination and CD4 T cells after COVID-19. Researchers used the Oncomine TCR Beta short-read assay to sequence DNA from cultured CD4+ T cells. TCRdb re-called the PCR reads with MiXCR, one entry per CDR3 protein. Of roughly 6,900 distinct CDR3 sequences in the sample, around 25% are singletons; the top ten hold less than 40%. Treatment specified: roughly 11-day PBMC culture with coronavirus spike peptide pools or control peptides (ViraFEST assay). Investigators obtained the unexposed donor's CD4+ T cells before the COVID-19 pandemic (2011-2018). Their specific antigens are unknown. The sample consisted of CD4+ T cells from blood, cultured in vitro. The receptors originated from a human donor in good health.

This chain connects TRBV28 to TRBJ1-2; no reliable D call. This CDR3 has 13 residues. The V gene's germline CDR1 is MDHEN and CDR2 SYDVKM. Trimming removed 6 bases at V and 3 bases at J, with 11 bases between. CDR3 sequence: CASRQLPDYGYTF. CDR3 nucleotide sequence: TGTGCCAGCAGACAATTGCCGGACTATGGCTACACCTTC.

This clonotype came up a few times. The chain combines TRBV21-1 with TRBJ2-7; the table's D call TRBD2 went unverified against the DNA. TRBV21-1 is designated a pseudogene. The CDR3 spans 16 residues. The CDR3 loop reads CASTPKGGRHPYEQYF. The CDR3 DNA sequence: TGTGCCAGCACCCCTAAGGGAGGGAGGCACCCATACGAGCAGTACTTC.

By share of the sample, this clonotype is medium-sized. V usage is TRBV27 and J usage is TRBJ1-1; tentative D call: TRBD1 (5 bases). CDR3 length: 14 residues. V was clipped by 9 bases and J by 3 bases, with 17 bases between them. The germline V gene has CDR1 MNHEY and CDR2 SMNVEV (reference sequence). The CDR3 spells CASSRGPRDTEAFF. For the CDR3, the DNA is TGTGCCAGTTCCCGGGGCCCTAGGGACACTGAAGCTTTCTTT.

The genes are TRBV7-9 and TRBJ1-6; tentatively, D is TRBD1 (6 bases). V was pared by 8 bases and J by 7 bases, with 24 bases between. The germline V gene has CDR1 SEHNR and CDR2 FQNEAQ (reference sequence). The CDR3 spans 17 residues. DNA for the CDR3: TGTGCCAGCCAAACCTGGGGGGCGGGGCAGGAAAATTCACCCCTCCACTTT. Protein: CASQTWGAGQENSPLHF.

The CDR3 sequence: CASSSGQSNQPQHF. CDR3 coding DNA: TGTGCCAGCAGCTCGGGACAGAGCAATCAGCCCCAGCATTTT. V gene TRBV11-2 combines with J gene TRBJ1-5, with 7 bases that match TRBD1. This CDR3 is 14 amino acids long. The trim removed 4 bases at V and 1 base at J, leaving 1 base unmatched. Germline CDR1 reads SGHAT; CDR2 reads FQNNGV.

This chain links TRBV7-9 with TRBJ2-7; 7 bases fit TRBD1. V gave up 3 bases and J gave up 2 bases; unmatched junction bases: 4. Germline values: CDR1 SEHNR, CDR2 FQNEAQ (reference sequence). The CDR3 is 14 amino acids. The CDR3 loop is CASSFSDRPYEQYF. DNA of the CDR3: TGTGCCAGCAGCTTCTCGGACAGGCCCTACGAGCAGTACTTC.

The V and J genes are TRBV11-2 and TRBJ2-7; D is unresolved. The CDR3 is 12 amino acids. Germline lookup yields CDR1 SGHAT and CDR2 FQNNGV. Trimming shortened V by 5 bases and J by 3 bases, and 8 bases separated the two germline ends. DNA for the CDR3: TGTGCCAGCAGCCCCGGTCACTACGAGCAGTACTTC. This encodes CASSPGHYEQYF.

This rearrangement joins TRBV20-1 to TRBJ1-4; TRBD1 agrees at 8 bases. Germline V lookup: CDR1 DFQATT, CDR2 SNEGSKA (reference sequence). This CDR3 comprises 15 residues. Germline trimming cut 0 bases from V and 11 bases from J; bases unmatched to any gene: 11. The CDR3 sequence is CSARDEGQGAGKLFF. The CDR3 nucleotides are TGCAGTGCTAGAGATGAAGGTCAGGGGGCTGGGAAACTGTTTTTT.

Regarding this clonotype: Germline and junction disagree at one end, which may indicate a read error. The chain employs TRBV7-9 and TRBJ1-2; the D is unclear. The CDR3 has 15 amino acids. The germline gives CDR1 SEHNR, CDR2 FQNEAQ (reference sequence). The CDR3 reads CASSLAPFNSYSYTF. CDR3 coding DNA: TGTGCCAGCAGCTTAGCCCCGTTCAACTCCTATAGCTACACCTTC.

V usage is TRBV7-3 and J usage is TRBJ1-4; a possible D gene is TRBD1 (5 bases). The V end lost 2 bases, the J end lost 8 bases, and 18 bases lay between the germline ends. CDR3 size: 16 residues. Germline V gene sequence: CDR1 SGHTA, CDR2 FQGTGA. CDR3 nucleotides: TGTGCCAGCAGCTTAGGGGGTCGGGAGAATGGCGAAAAACTGTTTTTT. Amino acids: CASSLGGRENGEKLFF.

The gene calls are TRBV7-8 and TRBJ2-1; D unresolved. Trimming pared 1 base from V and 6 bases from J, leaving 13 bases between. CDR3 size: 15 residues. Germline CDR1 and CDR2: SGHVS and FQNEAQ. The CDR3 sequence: CASSLGTIGSNEQFF. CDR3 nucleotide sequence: TGTGCCAGCAGCTTAGGGACCATCGGATCCAATGAGCAGTTCTTC.

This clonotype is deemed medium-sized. The CDR3 region is CASSAAQGGFYGYTF. DNA of the CDR3: TGTGCCAGCAGTGCTGCACAGGGAGGTTTCTATGGCTACACCTTC. The genes are TRBV6-1 and TRBJ1-2; D may be TRBD1 (6 bases). Trimming pared 4 bases from V and 4 bases from J, leaving 16 bases between. The CDR3 has 15 residues. Looked up from germline, CDR1 is MNHNS and CDR2 is SASEGT.

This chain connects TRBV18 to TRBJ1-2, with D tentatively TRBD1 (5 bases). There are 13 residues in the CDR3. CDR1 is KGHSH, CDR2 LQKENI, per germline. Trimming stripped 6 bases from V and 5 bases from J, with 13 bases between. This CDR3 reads CASSRGREYGYTF. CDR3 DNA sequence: TGTGCCAGCTCCCGGGGACGGGAATATGGCTACACCTTC.

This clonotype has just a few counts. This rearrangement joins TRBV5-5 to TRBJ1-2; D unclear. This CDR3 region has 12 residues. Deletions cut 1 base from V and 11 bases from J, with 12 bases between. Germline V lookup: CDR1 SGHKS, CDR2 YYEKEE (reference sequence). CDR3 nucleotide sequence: TGTGCCAGCAGCTTGACCCAAGTGGTGTACACCTTC. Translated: CASSLTQVVYTF.

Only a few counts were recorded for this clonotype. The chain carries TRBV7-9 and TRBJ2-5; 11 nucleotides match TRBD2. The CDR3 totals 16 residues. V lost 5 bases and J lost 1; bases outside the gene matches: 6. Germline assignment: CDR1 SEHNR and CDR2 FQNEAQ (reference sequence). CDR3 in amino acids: CASSPRLAGSQETQYF. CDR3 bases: TGTGCCAGCAGCCCAAGACTAGCGGGGTCCCAAGAGACCCAGTACTTC.

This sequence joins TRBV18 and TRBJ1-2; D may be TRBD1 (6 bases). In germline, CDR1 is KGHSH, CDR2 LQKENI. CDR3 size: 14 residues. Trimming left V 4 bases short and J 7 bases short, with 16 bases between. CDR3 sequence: CASSRPGEVRGYTF. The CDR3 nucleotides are TGTGCCAGCTCACGCCCAGGGGAGGTACGTGGCTACACCTTC.

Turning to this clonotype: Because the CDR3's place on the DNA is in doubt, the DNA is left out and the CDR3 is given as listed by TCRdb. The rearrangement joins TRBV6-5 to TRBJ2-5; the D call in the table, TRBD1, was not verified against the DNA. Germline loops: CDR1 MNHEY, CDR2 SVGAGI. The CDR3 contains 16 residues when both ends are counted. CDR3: CASSYWGPGSEETQCF.

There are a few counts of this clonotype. This CDR3 is CASKDFYGYTF. CDR3 DNA sequence: TGTGCCAGTAAGGACTTTTATGGCTACACCTTC. The V and J genes are TRBV19 and TRBJ1-2, with unresolved D. Germline V gene data show CDR1 as LNHDA and CDR2 as SQIVND (reference sequence). V was cut by 7 bases and J by 5 bases, with 8 bases left in between. The CDR3 runs 11 residues.

The chain's CDR3 is CASSLGGLQETQYF. The CDR3 DNA follows: TGTGCCAGCAGCCTGGGGGGGCTCCAAGAGACCCAGTACTTC. The chain links TRBV7-9 to TRBJ2-5; a weak D match, TRBD2 (7 bases). The length of the CDR3 is 14 residues. V dropped 5 bases and J dropped 1 base, with 11 bases sitting between them. Germline lookup yields CDR1 SEHNR and CDR2 FQNEAQ (reference sequence).

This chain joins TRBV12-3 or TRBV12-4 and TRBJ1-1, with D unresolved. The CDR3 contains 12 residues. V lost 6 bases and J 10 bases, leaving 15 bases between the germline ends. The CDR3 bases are TGTGCCAGCAGGTTCTTAGAGGGCGCAGCTTTCTTT. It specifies CASRFLEGAAFF.

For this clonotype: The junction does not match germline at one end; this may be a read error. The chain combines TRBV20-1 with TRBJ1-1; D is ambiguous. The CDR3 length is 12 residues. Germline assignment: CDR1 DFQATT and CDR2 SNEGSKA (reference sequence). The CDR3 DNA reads TGCAGTGCCCTCTCCATCTTGGCTGAAGCTCTCTTT. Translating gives CSALSILAEALF.

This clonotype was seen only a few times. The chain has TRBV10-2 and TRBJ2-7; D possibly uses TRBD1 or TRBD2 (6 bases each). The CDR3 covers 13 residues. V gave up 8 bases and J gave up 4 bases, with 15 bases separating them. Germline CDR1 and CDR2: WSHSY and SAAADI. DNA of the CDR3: TGCGCCAGCGGGGGCGCGGGATTTTACGAGCAGTACTTC. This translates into CASGGAGFYEQYF.

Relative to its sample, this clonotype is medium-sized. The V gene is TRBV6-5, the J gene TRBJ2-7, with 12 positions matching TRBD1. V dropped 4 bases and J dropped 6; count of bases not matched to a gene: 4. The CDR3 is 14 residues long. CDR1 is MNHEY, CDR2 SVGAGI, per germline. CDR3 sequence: CASSSGTGGSEQYF. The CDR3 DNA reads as TGTGCCAGCAGTTCCGGGACAGGGGGCAGCGAGCAGTACTTC.

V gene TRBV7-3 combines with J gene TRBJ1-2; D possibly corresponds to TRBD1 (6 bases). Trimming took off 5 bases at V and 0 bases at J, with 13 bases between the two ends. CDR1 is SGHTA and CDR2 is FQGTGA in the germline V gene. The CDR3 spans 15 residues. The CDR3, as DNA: TGTGCCAGCAGCCTGGGGGGGGGCACTAACTATGGCTACACCTTC. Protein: CASSLGGGTNYGYTF.

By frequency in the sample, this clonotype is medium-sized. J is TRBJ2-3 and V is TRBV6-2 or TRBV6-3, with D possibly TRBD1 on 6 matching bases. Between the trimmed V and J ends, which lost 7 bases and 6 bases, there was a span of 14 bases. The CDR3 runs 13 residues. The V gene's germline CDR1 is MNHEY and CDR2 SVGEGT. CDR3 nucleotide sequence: TGTGCCAGCACTCGTACAGGGTCGGATACGCAGTATTTT. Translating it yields CASTRTGSDTQYF.

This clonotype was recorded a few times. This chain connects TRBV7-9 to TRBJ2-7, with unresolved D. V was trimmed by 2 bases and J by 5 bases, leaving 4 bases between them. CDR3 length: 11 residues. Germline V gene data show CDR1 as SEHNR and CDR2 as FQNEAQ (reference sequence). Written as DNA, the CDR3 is TGTGCCAGCAGCTTAAGCCACGAGCAGTACTTC. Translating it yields CASSLSHEQYF.

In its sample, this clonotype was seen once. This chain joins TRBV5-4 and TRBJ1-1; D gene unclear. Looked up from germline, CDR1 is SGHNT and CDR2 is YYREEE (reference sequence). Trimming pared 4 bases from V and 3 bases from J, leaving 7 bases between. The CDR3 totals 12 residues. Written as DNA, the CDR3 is TGTGCCAGCAGCGCCACGGACACTGAAGCTTTCTTT. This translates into CASSATDTEAFF.

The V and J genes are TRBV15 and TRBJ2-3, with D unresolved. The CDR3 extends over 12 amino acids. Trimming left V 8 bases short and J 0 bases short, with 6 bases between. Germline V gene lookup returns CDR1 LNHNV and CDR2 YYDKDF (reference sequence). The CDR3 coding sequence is TGTGCCACCCGCCATAGCACAGATACGCAGTATTTT. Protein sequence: CATRHSTDTQYF.

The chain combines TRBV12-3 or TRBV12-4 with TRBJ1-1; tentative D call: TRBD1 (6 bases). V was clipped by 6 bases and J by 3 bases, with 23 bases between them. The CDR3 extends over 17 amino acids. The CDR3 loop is CASRVLTGKGGDTEAFF. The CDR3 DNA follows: TGTGCCAGCAGGGTACTTACAGGGAAGGGGGGGGACACTGAAGCTTTCTTT.